These T cell receptor beta chains were read from a single sample in a study of early T cells in non-severe SARS-CoV-2 infection. TCRdb passed the 5' RACE reads through MiXCR, listing each CDR3 protein once. The sample lists some 80,000 distinct CDR3 sequences, approximately 12% occurring once. The specimen comprised whole blood, sampled at baseline. These receptors all stem from an adult who was a healthcare worker with PCR-confirmed SARS-CoV-2 infection or an uninfected control (not recorded which). The donor label of this sample is uncertain. CDR3s include the opening cysteine and the closing phenylalanine or tryptophan. Each record gives: CDR3 DNA, CDR3 protein, J gene, D gene, CDR3 length, clone size, V gene. D genes are given only for firm matches. Part of the rows lack a size; the others show once, few, many or a class for expanded clones.

DNA: TGTGCCAGCGCGGGGGACAGTTACGAGCAGTACTTC
CDR3: CASAGDSYEQYF
J: TRBJ2-7
D: NA
length: 12
size: few
V: TRBV6-2/TRBV6-3

DNA: TGTGCCAGCAAGGGACCATGGGGACAGGGTAACACTGAAGCTTTCTTT
CDR3: CASKGPWGQGNTEAFF
J: TRBJ1-1
D: TRBD1
length: 16
size: few
V: TRBV2

DNA: TGCAGTGCTGCCCGGGACTTTCCCACCGGGGAGCTGTTTTTT
CDR3: CSAARDFPTGELFF
J: TRBJ2-2
D: NA
length: 14
size: NA
V: TRBV20-1

DNA: TGCAGCGTTGAAGATCCTGTGACTAGCGGACGCACAGATACGCAGTATTTT
CDR3: CSVEDPVTSGRTDTQYF
J: TRBJ2-3
D: TRBD2
length: 17
size: many
V: TRBV29-1

DNA: TGCAGTGCCCGGCAGGGCCTTCTTAATTCACCCCTCCACTTT
CDR3: CSARQGLLNSPLHF
J: TRBJ1-6
D: NA
length: 14
size: once
V: TRBV20-1

DNA: TGTGCCAGCAGTTCGGCATTACAGGGGCTTGCGCCCCTCCACTTT
CDR3: CASSSALQGLAPLHF
J: TRBJ1-6
D: TRBD1
length: 15
size: NA
V: TRBV6-2/TRBV6-3

DNA: TGCGCCAGCAGCTCCTTTTTTGGGGGGGCGTTGTGGGATGAGCAGTTCTTC
CDR3: CASSSFFGGALWDEQFF
J: TRBJ2-1
D: NA
length: 17
size: few
V: TRBV5-1

DNA: TGTGCTAGTGGCCGGGACGGTAATAATTCACCCCTCCATTTT
CDR3: CASGRDGNNSPLHF
J: TRBJ1-6
D: NA
length: 14
size: many
V: TRBV12-5

DNA: TGCGCCAGCAGCCAAGCCTCATCAGTCACCTACGAGCAGTACTTC
CDR3: CASSQASSVTYEQYF
J: TRBJ2-7
D: NA
length: 15
size: NA
V: TRBV4-1

DNA: TGTGCCAGCCTGTCGAACTCCTACGAGCAGTACTTC
CDR3: CASLSNSYEQYF
J: TRBJ2-7
D: NA
length: 12
size: few
V: TRBV7-3

DNA: TGTGCCAGCAGTTACGCGGCTGGCCTACGTGTGCAGCAGTACTTC
CDR3: CASSYAAGLRVQQYF
J: TRBJ2-7
D: NA
length: 15
size: many
V: TRBV6-6

DNA: TGTGCCAGCGGGTCGGGGGACCTCTCCTACGAGCAGTACTTC
CDR3: CASGSGDLSYEQYF
J: TRBJ2-7
D: NA
length: 14
size: NA
V: TRBV7-2

DNA: TGCAGCGTTGAGAGAGAGGTAGCTTTCTTT
CDR3: CSVEREVAFF
J: TRBJ1-1
D: NA
length: 10
size: medium-sized
V: TRBV29-1

DNA: TGCAGTGCTGCCGACCAAAACATTCAGTACTTC
CDR3: CSAADQNIQYF
J: TRBJ2-4
D: NA
length: 11
size: few
V: TRBV20-1

DNA: TGTGCCAGCAGCCAAGGCGAAGGCTACACCTTC
CDR3: CASSQGEGYTF
J: TRBJ1-2
D: NA
length: 11
size: NA
V: TRBV3-1

DNA: TGTGCCAGCAGTTATCGTTCTAGGGATGAAAAACTGTTTTTT
CDR3: CASSYRSRDEKLFF
J: TRBJ1-4
D: NA
length: 14
size: NA
V: TRBV6-6

DNA: TGTGCCAGCAGTTACGACGCTTCCGGGGGCCCAGTGGCAGATACGCAGTATTTT
CDR3: CASSYDASGGPVADTQYF
J: TRBJ2-3
D: NA
length: 18
size: NA
V: TRBV6-2/TRBV6-3

DNA: TGTGTCAGCAGCCCCCGGGACAGCACCTACGAGCAGTACTTC
CDR3: CVSSPRDSTYEQYF
J: TRBJ2-7
D: TRBD1
length: 14
size: NA
V: TRBV9

DNA: TGTGCCAGCAGGAGGGTAAAGAACACCGGGGAGCTGTTTTTT
CDR3: CASRRVKNTGELFF
J: TRBJ2-2
D: NA
length: 14
size: NA
V: TRBV12-3/TRBV12-4

DNA: TGTGCCAGCAGCTTAAGCTGGACCACAGATACGCAGTATTTT
CDR3: CASSLSWTTDTQYF
J: TRBJ2-3
D: NA
length: 14
size: NA
V: TRBV7-2

DNA: TGTGCCAGCAGCTCTACAGAGGGGGATGAAAAACTGTTTTTT
CDR3: CASSSTEGDEKLFF
J: TRBJ1-4
D: NA
length: 14
size: few
V: TRBV11-2

DNA: TGTGCCATCAGTGAGTCGAGGGACGGGGAGCAGTACTTC
CDR3: CAISESRDGEQYF
J: TRBJ2-7
D: NA
length: 13
size: NA
V: TRBV10-3

DNA: TGTGCCAGCAGTACGACAGTAAACACTGAAGCTTTCTTT
CDR3: CASSTTVNTEAFF
J: TRBJ1-1
D: NA
length: 13
size: few
V: TRBV6-2/TRBV6-3

DNA: TGCGCCAGCAGCCAGCGGGTCAACTCCTACGAGCAGTACTTC
CDR3: CASSQRVNSYEQYF
J: TRBJ2-7
D: NA
length: 14
size: few
V: TRBV5-1

DNA: TGTGCCAGCAGATCGACAGGGTTCGATGAGCAGTTCTTC
CDR3: CASRSTGFDEQFF
J: TRBJ2-1
D: TRBD1
length: 13
size: NA
V: TRBV27

DNA: TGTGCCAGCAGCCCCCGGGGTAGCGGGGGATTGTTACGCCCAACGAACACCGGGGAGCTGTTTTTT
CDR3: CASSPRGSGGLLRPTNTGELFF
J: TRBJ2-2
D: TRBD2
length: 22
size: NA
V: TRBV7-2

DNA: TGTGCCAGCAGCCCCAGCCCGGGGCGGGGCAACACAGATACGCAGTATTTT
CDR3: CASSPSPGRGNTDTQYF
J: TRBJ2-3
D: NA
length: 17
size: many
V: TRBV6-2/TRBV6-3

DNA: TGTGCCAGCAGCTTAGGCAGGGGGACTGGAAACACCATATATTTT
CDR3: CASSLGRGTGNTIYF
J: TRBJ1-3
D: TRBD1
length: 15
size: few
V: TRBV11-2

DNA: TGTGCCAGCAGTGCAGGGAGGGGTACGCAGTATTTT
CDR3: CASSAGRGTQYF
J: TRBJ2-3
D: TRBD2
length: 12
size: NA
V: TRBV6-5

DNA: TGCGCCAGCAGCCCGGGACTAGCGGGAGGACTTTCAATTATCACAGATACGCAGTATTTT
CDR3: CASSPGLAGGLSIITDTQYF
J: TRBJ2-3
D: TRBD2
length: 20
size: few
V: TRBV5-1

DNA: TGTGCTAGTGGTTTGGTCGCACTTTACAATGAGCAGTTCTTC
CDR3: CASGLVALYNEQFF
J: TRBJ2-1
D: NA
length: 14
size: many
V: TRBV12-5

DNA: TGTGCCAGCAGCCGGTCCCCAGCGGCGGGAGATAACAATGAGCAGTTCTTC
CDR3: CASSRSPAAGDNNEQFF
J: TRBJ2-1
D: TRBD2
length: 17
size: many
V: TRBV4-2

DNA: TGTGCCAGCAAGGATGCTAGCGCACGGGCCAAAAACATTCAGTACTTC
CDR3: CASKDASARAKNIQYF
J: TRBJ2-4
D: NA
length: 16
size: NA
V: TRBV27

DNA: TGTGCCAGCAGTCTCAGGAACACCGGGGAGCTGTTTTTT
CDR3: CASSLRNTGELFF
J: TRBJ2-2
D: NA
length: 13
size: many
V: TRBV12-3/TRBV12-4

DNA: TGCAGTGCTAGAGGGATCCCGGGGACTGAAGCTTTCTTT
CDR3: CSARGIPGTEAFF
J: TRBJ1-1
D: NA
length: 13
size: NA
V: TRBV20-1

DNA: TGCAGTGCTAGAGATAGAGGGCAAGTGGGTCGTGAGCAGTTCTTC
CDR3: CSARDRGQVGREQFF
J: TRBJ2-1
D: NA
length: 15
size: few
V: TRBV20-1

DNA: TGTGCCAGCAGAGGGGACAGAAGGAACACCGGGGAGCTGTTTTTT
CDR3: CASRGDRRNTGELFF
J: TRBJ2-2
D: TRBD1
length: 15
size: NA
V: TRBV2

DNA: TGTGCCAGCAGCCCTACAGTCGGACTAGCAGGGGTAAAGTACTTC
CDR3: CASSPTVGLAGVKYF
J: TRBJ2-7
D: TRBD2
length: 15
size: few
V: TRBV11-3

DNA: TGTGCCACCAGTGATGCAGGGAGCGTAAATGAGCAGTTCTTC
CDR3: CATSDAGSVNEQFF
J: TRBJ2-1
D: NA
length: 14
size: few
V: TRBV24-1

DNA: TGCAGTGCTAGGATACCGGGCCATGAGCAGTTCTTC
CDR3: CSARIPGHEQFF
J: TRBJ2-1
D: NA
length: 12
size: NA
V: TRBV20-1

DNA: TGTGCCAGCAGCGCCACTAGCGGGAGGAGCACAGATACGCAGTATTTT
CDR3: CASSATSGRSTDTQYF
J: TRBJ2-3
D: TRBD2
length: 16
size: NA
V: TRBV11-2

DNA: TGCAGTGCTAGATCCCGGGACGCATTGAATACGCAGTATTTT
CDR3: CSARSRDALNTQYF
J: TRBJ2-3
D: NA
length: 14
size: few
V: TRBV20-1

DNA: TGCGCCAGCAGCTTGGTTCCAGGTTCGGCTAACTACGAGCAGTACTTC
CDR3: CASSLVPGSANYEQYF
J: TRBJ2-7
D: NA
length: 16
size: few
V: TRBV5-1

DNA: TGTGCCAGCAGCTTCAGACAGGGGGAATTCGGGACAGATACGCAGTATTTT
CDR3: CASSFRQGEFGTDTQYF
J: TRBJ2-3
D: TRBD1
length: 17
size: NA
V: TRBV5-6

DNA: TGCGCCAGCAGCTCCCTGGCGGGAGGGTTCTACAATGAGCAGTTCTTC
CDR3: CASSSLAGGFYNEQFF
J: TRBJ2-1
D: TRBD2
length: 16
size: few
V: TRBV5-1

DNA: TGTGCCAGCAGCTTAGGGACTAGCGGCACCGGGGAGCTGTTTTTT
CDR3: CASSLGTSGTGELFF
J: TRBJ2-2
D: TRBD2
length: 15
size: many
V: TRBV7-3

DNA: TGTGCCAGCAGCCCCACCCCGGGAACTAGCGGGGAGGTAGATACGCAGTATTTT
CDR3: CASSPTPGTSGEVDTQYF
J: TRBJ2-3
D: TRBD2
length: 18
size: NA
V: TRBV12-3/TRBV12-4

DNA: TGCAGCGTTGAAGATAGGGGACAACGGCCTTCCTACAATGAGCAGTTCTTC
CDR3: CSVEDRGQRPSYNEQFF
J: TRBJ2-1
D: NA
length: 17
size: NA
V: TRBV29-1

DNA: TGCAGCGTTGAAGCAGGGGGCTACAGCGAGCAGTACTTC
CDR3: CSVEAGGYSEQYF
J: TRBJ2-7
D: TRBD1
length: 13
size: NA
V: TRBV29-1